Listed below are T cell receptor beta chains from one sample, sequenced in a study of cytomegalovirus exposure and HLA in healthy donors. The table came from immunoSEQ multiplex PCR; TCRdb's copy has only in-frame clones and leaves some out. Among about 160,000 clones, roughly 85% were seen once, and the ten largest hold roughly 2.2%. What was sequenced was PBMCs. The receptors come from a man aged 18 to 29 in good health and CMV-seropositive. Both conserved end residues are part of each CDR3. Each record gives: V gene, CDR3 protein.

TRBV7-8 | CASSFRLPGTGGDTEAFF
TRBV5-4 | CASSLVEGNEQFF
TRBV12-5 | CASGLVLQGSSYEQYF
TRBV6-1 | CASSRGNTEAFF
TRBV18 | CASSQTRGTEAFF
TRBV5-1 | CASSLSSGVNYNEQFF
TRBV5-6 | CASSWTTGDPTDTQYF
TRBV18 | CASSPSTDTQYF
TRBV2 | CALQGTNTEAFF
TRBV18 | CASSSQGINEKLFF
TRBV18 | CASSPDRGRNQPQHF
TRBV6-5 | CASSEPNLGTAVNF
TRBV11-2 | CASTHSKREDHNEQFF
TRBV27 | CASSLLLVSGGPRSSYEQYF
TRBV25-1 | CASSESQGQGVTYSPLHF
TRBV6-1 | CASSGVLRGGKHNEQFF
TRBV29-1 | CSAVRTGGRIDTQYF
TRBV4-3 | CASSQDGRVQETQYF
TRBV7-8 | CASSPWTGQNSGANVLTF
TRBV6-6 | CATARGNTIYF
TRBV5-4 | CASRGTGEYNEQFF
TRBV2 | CASMRLRNTGELFF
TRBV9 | CASSLEPGQGNTIYF
TRBV12-5 | CASRNTYEQYF
TRBV7-2 | CASSLGSGGAFLETQYF
TRBV15 | CATSRDPSAGATTNYGYTF
TRBV4-1 | CASSQRRGGGATNTGELFF
TRBV2 | CASSPGVPLYEQYF
TRBV19 | CASTGFDRQVDF
TRBV6-1 | CASRDKGGGYTF